These 15 T cell receptor beta chains were all obtained from the same sample, sequenced in a study of control samples from healthy donors and cancer patients. Generated by immunoSEQ multiplex PCR, the TCRdb table keeps only in-frame clones and is missing some. Seen here are 160,000 or so clones, roughly 94% observed once, and the top ten hold around 8.5%. Sequencing input: blood. These receptor sequences come from a woman aged 40 to 55 in good health.

This clone has ten or more counts. In DNA form, the CDR3 reads TGTGCCAGCAGCTCCACGACAGGGGACACCGGGGAGCTGTTTTTT. This codes for CASSSTTGDTGELFF. The rearrangement uses TRBV11-3 and TRBJ2-2; 8 positions match TRBD1. CDR3 size: 15 residues. Germline V lookup: CDR1 SGHNT, CDR2 YENEEA. Unmatched junction bases numbered 4, after V lost 4 bases and J lost 3 bases.

The chain couples TRBV7-8 to TRBJ1-3; D call uncertain. The CDR3 consists of 14 residues. Trimming left V 5 bases short and J 4 bases short, with 12 bases between. Germline V gives CDR1 SGHVS, CDR2 FQNEAQ. The CDR3 DNA is TGTGCCAGCAGCCCCATCTCTGGGGGAAACACCATATATTTT. Its protein product is CASSPISGGNTIYF.

This clone was detected once. V is TRBV10-3 and J is TRBJ1-2; 8 nucleotides agree with TRBD1. Germline V gene sequence: CDR1 ENHRY, CDR2 SYGVKD. The CDR3 runs to 16 residues. V lost 5 bases to trimming and J lost 4 bases; unmatched junction nucleotides: 12. CDR3 amino acids: CAISTQSGTGSYGYTF. The CDR3 DNA reads as TGTGCCATCAGTACCCAGTCCGGGACAGGATCCTATGGCTACACCTTC.

Of note for this clone: Other DNA sequences in the sample encode the same CDR3. This rearrangement joins TRBV18 to TRBJ1-1, with D maybe TRBD1 (6 bases). The CDR3 spans 14 residues. Germline V gene data show CDR1 as KGHSH and CDR2 as LQKENI. Trimming shortened V by 1 base and J by 1 base, and 7 bases separated the two germline ends. CDR3 loop: CASSPRGQNTEAFF. Written as DNA, the CDR3 is TGTGCCAGCTCACCACGGGGACAGAACACTGAAGCTTTCTTT. Full variable domain (outside the CDR3, taken from reference TRBV18 and TRBJ1-1): NAGVMQNPRHLVRRRGQEARLRCSPMKGHSHVYWYRQLPEEGLKFMVYLQKENIIDESGMPKERFSAEFPKEGPSILRIQQVVRGDSAAYFCASSPRGQNTEAFFGQGTRLTVV.

The chain combines TRBV30 with TRBJ1-4, with D hard to call. Trimming left V 5 bases short and J 8 bases short, with 12 bases between. The CDR3 loop spans 12 amino acids. Germline-derived CDR1 and CDR2 are GTSNPN and SVGIG (reference sequence). In DNA, the CDR3 is TGTGCCTGGCGAAGGGTGGAAGAAAAACTGTTTTTT. Its protein is CAWRRVEEKLFF.

The V call is TRBV6-5, the J call TRBJ1-3; D ambiguous. The germline CDR1 and CDR2 sequences are MNHEY and SVGAGI. The V end lost 6 bases, the J end lost 4 bases, and 13 bases lay between the germline ends. The CDR3 loop spans 14 amino acids. CDR3 residues: CASRTDQVGNTIYF. The CDR3 DNA follows: TGTGCCAGCAGGACTGATCAGGTCGGAAACACCATATATTTT.

The chain joins TRBV7-2 to TRBJ2-3, with a tentative D call TRBD2 (6 bases). The CDR3 covers 15 residues. V was cut by 5 bases and J by 2 bases, with 14 bases left in between. Germline V gives CDR1 SGHTA, CDR2 FQGNSA. The CDR3 sequence: CASSLTGLVTDTQYF. In DNA, the CDR3 is TGTGCCAGCAGCCTCACGGGACTCGTCACAGATACGCAGTATTTT. Filled out from reference TRBV7-2 and TRBJ2-3, the complete variable domain reads GAGVSQSPSNKVTEKGKDVELRCDPISGHTALYWYRQSLGQGLEFLIYFQGNSAPDKSGLPSDRFSAERTGGSVSTLTIQRTQQEDSAVYLCASSLTGLVTDTQYFGPGTRLTVL.

The chain joins TRBV5-1 to TRBJ2-7; D is possibly TRBD2 (6 bases). From germline, CDR1 is SGHRS and CDR2 YFSETQ. This CDR3 comprises 14 residues. Trimming stripped 4 bases from V and 0 bases from J, with 11 bases between. CDR3 sequence (DNA): TGCGCCAGCAGCGAGGGACTTTCCTCCTACGAGCAGTACTTC. It codes for CASSEGLSSYEQYF.

A word on this clone: An end of the junction does not agree with germline; a read error may underlie this. The chain has TRBV12-3 or TRBV12-4 and TRBJ1-4, with 10 bases aligning to TRBD1. The length of the CDR3 is 12 residues. DNA for the CDR3: TGTGCCAGCAGTAGACAGGGGGCGAGTATAATTTTT. This encodes CASSRQGASIIF.

The CDR3 sequence is CASSIDEVTEAFF. The CDR3 DNA reads as TGTGCCAGTAGTATAGACGAGGTCACTGAAGCTTTCTTT. The genes are TRBV19 and TRBJ1-1; no clear D gene. The germline gives CDR1 LNHDA, CDR2 SQIVND (reference sequence). CDR3 length equals 13 residues. V was cut by 0 bases and J by 4 bases, with 6 bases left in between. The full variable domain, rest sourced from reference TRBV19 and TRBJ1-1, is DGGITQSPKYLFRKEGQNVTLSCEQNLNHDAMYWYRQDPGQGLRLIYYSQIVNDFQKGDIAEGYSVSREKKESFPLTVTSAQKNPTAFYLCASSIDEVTEAFFGQGTRLTVV.

The rearrangement uses TRBV10-3 and TRBJ2-1; possibly TRBD2 for D (5 bases). This CDR3 is built from 12 residues. Trimming took 4 bases from V and 8 from J, leaving 9 bases between them. CDR1 and CDR2 from the germline V gene are ENHRY and SYGVKD. CDR3 residues: CAISAGIHEQFF. CDR3 coding DNA: TGTGCCATCAGTGCGGGGATCCATGAGCAGTTCTTC.

The J gene is TRBJ2-5, the V gene TRBV9; 7 nucleotides agree with TRBD2. Per the germline V gene, CDR1 is SGDLS and CDR2 is YYNGEE. This CDR3 contains 17 residues. J was trimmed by 5 bases and V by 0 bases; bases with no gene match: 13. The CDR3 DNA is TGTGCCAGCAGCGTAGGCGCTAGCGGAGGCCCTTTTGAGACCCAGTACTTC. Its protein is CASSVGASGGPFETQYF.

J is TRBJ1-2 and V is TRBV19; 7 nucleotides agree with TRBD1. Germline trimming cut 0 bases from V and 4 bases from J; bases unmatched to any gene: 8. Germline V gene sequence: CDR1 LNHDA, CDR2 SQIVND (reference sequence). CDR3 length: 16 residues. The CDR3 nucleotides are TGTGCCAGTAGTATAGATGGAAGGGGGCACGGCTATGGCTACACCTTC. Protein product: CASSIDGRGHGYGYTF.

The V call is TRBV6-2 or TRBV6-3, the J call TRBJ1-1; D perhaps matches TRBD1 (5 bases). Trimming cost V 2 bases and J 6 bases, with 16 bases left between them. Per germline, CDR1 MNHEY and CDR2 SVGEGT. The CDR3 loop spans 15 amino acids. The CDR3 sequence is CASSYRDGRKAEAFF. DNA for the CDR3: TGTGCCAGCAGTTACCGGGACGGTAGAAAGGCTGAAGCTTTCTTT.

This clone appeared once. The chain employs TRBV12-3 or TRBV12-4 and TRBJ1-1, with 7 positions matching TRBD1. V dropped 6 bases and J dropped 1; count of bases not matched to a gene: 2. The CDR3 totals 13 residues. CDR3: CASSDRENTEAFF. The CDR3, as DNA: TGTGCCAGCAGCGACAGGGAGAACACTGAAGCTTTCTTT.